This T cell receptor beta chain was profiled in a study of blood T cell repertoires in COVID-19. Whole-study context: PBMCs, B-cell-depleted T cells, or T cells provided the cDNA or gDNA that made up the material.

The V gene's germline CDR1 is MDHEN and CDR2 SYDVKM. J lost 3 bases, V lost 3 bases, and 4 bases had no gene match. This CDR3 region has 14 residues. Grouping used clinical history reported by participants in a survey and questionnaire. In Cohort 3, a recovered donor had either two negative PCRs, clearance, or symptom resolution. Using immunoSEQ multiplex PCR, the repertoire was profiled, and TCRdb retains in-frame clones only, with some absent. The table has about 300,000 clones, 75% to 90% seen once; the top ten hold roughly 5%. The J gene is TRBJ1-1, the V gene TRBV28, with 7 bases that match TRBD1. The TCR comes from a man in his fifties or sixties who had recovered from COVID-19. Sample: PBMCs or T cells enriched from blood (not recorded which). Written as DNA, the CDR3 is TGTGCCAGCAGTTTTTCCAGGGGGTACACTGAAGCTTTCTTT. Translated, it gives CASSFSRGYTEAFF.